This T cell receptor beta chain is from a study of blood T cells in healthy people across ages. Germline V CDR1 and CDR2: SGHVS, FQNEAQ. This CDR3 has 16 residues. Trimming stripped 7 bases from V and 5 bases from J, with 23 bases between. Primed by a sample-barcoded 5' primer and a J-beta primer mix, a second PCR proceeded for 7 to 11 cycles. TCRdb reprocessed the 5' RACE reads with MiXCR, giving one entry per CDR3 protein. The data contain fewer than 800,000 distinct CDR3 sequences, roughly 25% of them singletons. This same sample was also part of a study on T cells of mothers and their children.

The TCR originated in a boy under 18 in good health. The J gene is TRBJ1-2, the V gene TRBV7-8; tentatively, D is TRBD1 (6 bases). The sample was blood. The CDR3 here is CASNTEGVAARYGYTF. The CDR3 nucleotides read TGTGCCAGCAACACAGAGGGGGTGGCAGCCCGATATGGCTACACCTTC. The variable domain in full, with the rest retrieved from reference TRBV7-8 and TRBJ1-2, is GAGVSQSPRYKVAKRGQDVALRCDPISGHVSLFWYQQALGQGPEFLTYFQNEAQLDKSGLPSDRFFAERPEGSVSTLKIQRTQQEDSAVYLCASNTEGVAARYGYTFGSGTRLTVV.